This TCR beta chain came from a study of CD8+ T cells in alopecia areata. V dropped 5 bases and J dropped 2; count of bases not matched to a gene: 4. Looked up from germline, CDR1 is MDHEN and CDR2 is SYDVKM. The CDR3 loop spans 15 amino acids. Extraction and reverse transcription of RNA yielded cDNA as the sequencing template. The data were produced by immunoSEQ multiplex PCR, yet TCRdb's version contains in-frame clones alone and is incomplete. The data show fewer than 200,000 clones, 59% seen once. Study-wide findings and caveats: Scalp sequencing also captures normal skin's resident alphabeta T cells.

Comment on this clone: Its antigen is still unknown.

Collection of lesional scalp punch biopsies and peripheral blood was performed in alopecia areata patients. Specimen: CD4+ T cells sorted from blood, collected at week 0. The chain links TRBV28 to TRBJ2-7; TRBD2 aligns across 12 bases. The source is a human donor with alopecia areata. Here the CDR3 reads CASSQASGGAYEQYF. In DNA, the CDR3 is TGTGCCAGCAGTCAGGCTAGCGGGGGGGCCTACGAGCAGTACTTC.